These 17 T cell receptor beta chains were sequenced from one sample in a study of cytomegalovirus exposure and HLA in healthy donors. Sequencing was performed with immunoSEQ multiplex PCR; in TCRdb, only in-frame clones are kept and a portion is missing. The data hold 130,000 to 150,000 clones, with about 89% observed a single time. Specimen: PBMCs. These TCRs come from a man in his late teens or twenties in good health and CMV-seronegative.

The chain couples TRBV10-1 to TRBJ2-3, with a weak D call TRBD2 (6 bases). CDR1 WNHNN and CDR2 SYGVQD come from the germline V gene (reference sequence). The CDR3 totals 14 residues. Trimming took 0 bases from V and 5 from J, leaving 9 bases between them. The chain's CDR3 is CASSESTGVDTQYF. CDR3 bases: TGCGCCAGCAGTGAGTCGACGGGGGTAGATACGCAGTATTTT.

V is TRBV27 and J is TRBJ2-7, with 10 bases identical to TRBD2. V trimming: 0 bases; J trimming: 1 base; junction bases outside the gene matches: 6. The germline V gene has CDR1 MNHEY and CDR2 SMNVEV (reference sequence). CDR3 length: 17 residues. The CDR3 DNA is TGTGCCAGCAGTTTATCAGCGGGAGGGCCTCAATCCTACGAGCAGTACGTC. Protein product: CASSLSAGGPQSYEQYV.

On this clone itself: Other DNA sequences of this sample code for an identical CDR3. The chain carries TRBV4-3 and TRBJ2-2; TRBD1 aligns across 10 bases. The CDR3 totals 16 residues. V trimming: 3 bases; J trimming: 2 bases; junction bases outside the gene matches: 3. CDR1 is LGHNA and CDR2 is YSLEER in the germline V gene. In nucleotides, the CDR3 is TGCGCCAGCAGCCAGGGACAGGGGTTAAACACCGGGGAGCTGTTTTTT. This sequence encodes CASSQGQGLNTGELFF.

V and J are TRBV19 and TRBJ1-2; D ambiguous. V was shortened by 2 bases and J by 1 base, with 11 bases between the two germline ends. Germline CDR1 reads LNHDA; CDR2 reads SQIVND (reference sequence). This CDR3 has 15 amino acids. The CDR3, as DNA: TGTGCCAGTAGTATAATCCGGGAGGGTAACTATGGCTACACCTTC. It encodes CASSIIREGNYGYTF.

The V and J genes are TRBV7-2 and TRBJ2-1; a possible D gene is TRBD2 (5 bases). The CDR3 contains 13 residues. Germline assignment: CDR1 SGHTA and CDR2 FQGNSA. Trimming took 7 bases from V and 10 from J, leaving 17 bases between them. The CDR3 region has the DNA TGTGCCAGCATCCGCGCGGCTAGCCGGGAGCAGTTCTTC. The encoded protein is CASIRAASREQFF.

The chain is built from TRBV19 and TRBJ2-3, with D perhaps matching TRBD2 (7 bases). The germline V and J ends were trimmed by 2 bases and 2 bases, with 14 bases remaining between them. CDR1 and CDR2 (germline): LNHDA, SQIVND (reference sequence). CDR3 length: 16 residues. The DNA of the CDR3 is TGTGCCAGTAGTATATTACTGGCGGGGGCCACAGATACGCAGTATTTT. This translates into CASSILLAGATDTQYF.

CDR3 amino acids: CASSLEGAGGELFF. The CDR3 coding sequence is TGCGCCAGCAGCTTGGAAGGGGCCGGCGGGGAGCTGTTTTTT. The rearrangement uses TRBV5-1 and TRBJ2-2; a weak D match, TRBD1 (5 bases). The V end lost 0 bases, the J end lost 7 bases, and 10 bases lay between the germline ends. Germline V gives CDR1 SGHRS, CDR2 YFSETQ. The CDR3 covers 14 residues.

V gene TRBV7-8 combines with J gene TRBJ1-5; no clear D gene. V lost 5 bases to trimming and J lost 0 bases, with 26 bases between them. Germline CDR1 SGHVS, CDR2 FQNEAQ. This CDR3 has 20 amino acids. CDR3 DNA: TGTGCCAGCAGCCCCGATTACGCCCGGGGTTCCCGAATTAGCAATCAGCCCCAGCATTTT. Translation: CASSPDYARGSRISNQPQHF.

This chain links TRBV6-1 with TRBJ2-5; TRBD1 agrees at 8 bases. Germline V gene sequence: CDR1 MNHNS, CDR2 SASEGT. The CDR3 spans 13 residues. The junction had 1 base not matched to a gene; V was cut back by 3 bases and J by 4 bases. In DNA, the CDR3 is TGTGCCAGCAGTGATACAGGGGGAGAGACCCAGTACTTC. This translates into CASSDTGGETQYF.

This clone appeared a single time. The chain couples TRBV29-1 to TRBJ1-1; D possibly corresponds to TRBD1 (5 bases). From germline, CDR1 is SQVTM and CDR2 ANQGSEA. This CDR3 is 12 amino acids long. V was clipped by 3 bases and J by 10 bases, with 15 bases between them. CDR3 DNA sequence: TGCAGCGTTGACTTTGGGGGGTCTGTAGCTTTCTTT. The encoded protein is CSVDFGGSVAFF.

The V call is TRBV11-2, the J call TRBJ1-3; tentatively, D is TRBD1 (6 bases). Germline CDR1 and CDR2: SGHAT and FQNNGV. Trimming took 5 bases from V and 2 from J, leaving 13 bases between them. The CDR3 is 15 amino acids. The CDR3 spells CASSPYTGTGNTIYF. CDR3 nucleotides: TGTGCCAGCAGCCCATATACAGGGACTGGAAACACCATATATTTT.

The chain has TRBV27 and TRBJ2-3; tentative D call: TRBD2 (6 bases). The germline CDR1 and CDR2 sequences are MNHEY and SMNVEV (reference sequence). The CDR3 spans 17 residues. Between the trimmed V and J ends, which lost 5 bases and 1 base, there was a span of 19 bases. CDR3 in DNA: TGTGCCAGCAGTCGTGGGGGGAGTCGAGCACGCACAGATACGCAGTATTTT. It translates to CASSRGGSRARTDTQYF.

The rearrangement links TRBV9 to TRBJ2-5, with 13 bases lining up with TRBD2. V lost 2 bases to trimming and J lost 0 bases; unmatched junction nucleotides: 4. Germline-derived CDR1 and CDR2 are SGDLS and YYNGEE. The CDR3 sequence is 17 residues long. The CDR3 loop reads CASSVGLAGVYQETQYF. The CDR3 nucleotides are TGTGCCAGCAGCGTCGGACTAGCGGGGGTCTACCAAGAGACCCAGTACTTC.

In DNA form, the CDR3 reads TGTGCCAGCAGTTTCGGGACTCCTGAGACCCAGTACTTC. This encodes CASSFGTPETQYF. The rearrangement joins TRBV6-5 to TRBJ2-5; tentatively, D is TRBD2 (6 bases). V lost 4 bases and J 5 bases, leaving 11 bases between the germline ends. There are 13 residues in the CDR3. Looked up from germline, CDR1 is MNHEY and CDR2 is SVGAGI.

This chain uses TRBV29-1 with TRBJ2-2, with 12 bases matching TRBD2. The CDR3 spans 15 residues. The V and J ends lost 3 bases and 6 bases, in that order; junction bases with no gene match: 5. Germline-derived CDR1 and CDR2 are SQVTM and ANQGSEA. The CDR3 here is CSVEGGLAGPGELFF. The CDR3 DNA is TGCAGCGTTGAGGGGGGACTAGCGGGCCCCGGGGAGCTGTTTTTT.

V is TRBV29-1 and J is TRBJ2-5; 7 positions agree with TRBD2. Germline CDR1 reads SQVTM; CDR2 reads ANQGSEA. Trimming removed 7 bases from V and 4 bases from J; junction bases left unmatched: 6. CDR3 length equals 12 residues. CDR3: CSAGGRGETQYF. The CDR3 bases are TGCAGCGCCGGCGGGAGAGGAGAGACCCAGTACTTC.

V gene TRBV30 combines with J gene TRBJ2-1, with TRBD2 matching over 10 bases. The V gene's germline CDR1 is GTSNPN and CDR2 SVGIG (reference sequence). This CDR3 contains 15 residues. After removal of 0 bases from V and 2 bases from J, the junction contained 1 base not matched to a gene. In nucleotides, the CDR3 is TGTGCCTGGAGTGTACTAGCGGGGCCCTACAATGAGCAGTTCTTC. Translation gives CAWSVLAGPYNEQFF.